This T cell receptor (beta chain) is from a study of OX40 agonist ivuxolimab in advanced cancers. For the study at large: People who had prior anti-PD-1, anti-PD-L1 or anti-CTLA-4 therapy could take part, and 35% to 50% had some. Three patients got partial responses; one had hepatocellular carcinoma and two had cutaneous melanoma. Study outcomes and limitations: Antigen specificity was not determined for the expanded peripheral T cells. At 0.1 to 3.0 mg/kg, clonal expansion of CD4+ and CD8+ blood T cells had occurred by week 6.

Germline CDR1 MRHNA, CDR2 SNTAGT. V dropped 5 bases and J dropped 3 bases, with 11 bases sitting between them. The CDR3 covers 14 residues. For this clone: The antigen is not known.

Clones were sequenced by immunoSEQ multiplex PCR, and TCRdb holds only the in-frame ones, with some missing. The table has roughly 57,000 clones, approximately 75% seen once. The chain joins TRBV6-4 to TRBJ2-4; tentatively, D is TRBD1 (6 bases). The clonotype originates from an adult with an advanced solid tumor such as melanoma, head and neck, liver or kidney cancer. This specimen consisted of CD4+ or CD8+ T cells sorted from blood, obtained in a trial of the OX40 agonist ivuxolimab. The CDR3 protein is CASSPQGDKNIQYF. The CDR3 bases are TGTGCCAGCAGTCCACAGGGCGACAAAAACATTCAGTACTTC.